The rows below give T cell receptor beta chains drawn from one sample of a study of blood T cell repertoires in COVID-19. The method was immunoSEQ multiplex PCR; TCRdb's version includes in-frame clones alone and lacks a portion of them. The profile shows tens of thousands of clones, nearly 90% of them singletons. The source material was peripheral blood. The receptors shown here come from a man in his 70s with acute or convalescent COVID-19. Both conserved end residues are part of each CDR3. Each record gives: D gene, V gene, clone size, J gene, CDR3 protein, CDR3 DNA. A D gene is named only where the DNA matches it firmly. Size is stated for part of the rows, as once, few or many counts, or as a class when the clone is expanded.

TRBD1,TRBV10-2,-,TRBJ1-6,CASREGQYGNSPLHF,TGCGCCAGCAGGGAGGGACAGTATGGTAATTCACCCCTCCACTTT
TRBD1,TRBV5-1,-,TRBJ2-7,CASSPRTGGYEQYF,TGCGCCAGCAGCCCCCGGACAGGGGGCTACGAGCAGTACTTC
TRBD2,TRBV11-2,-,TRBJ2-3,CASSVDTSGSTNTQYF,TGTGCCAGCAGCGTCGATACTAGCGGGAGTACAAATACGCAGTATTTT
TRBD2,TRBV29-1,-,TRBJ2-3,CSFEPSGLSTDTQYF,TGCAGCTTTGAGCCTAGCGGACTTAGCACAGATACGCAGTATTTT
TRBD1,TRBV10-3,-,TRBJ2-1,CATGDREQFF,TGTGCCACAGGGGACAGGGAGCAGTTCTTC
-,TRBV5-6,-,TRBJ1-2,CASSLGLGAYSNYGYTF,TGTGCCAGCAGCTTGGGACTGGGGGCCTACTCTAACTATGGCTACACCTTC
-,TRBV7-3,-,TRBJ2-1,CASSRGLGVGNEQFF,TGTGCCAGCAGCCGGGGACTGGGGGTGGGGAATGAGCAGTTCTTC
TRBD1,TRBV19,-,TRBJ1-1,CASSRQGRGNTEAFF,TGTGCCAGTAGTAGACAGGGGCGAGGGAACACTGAAGCTTTCTTT
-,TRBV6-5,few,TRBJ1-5,CASRQGYSSNQPQHF,TGTGCCAGCAGACAGGGATATAGCAGCAATCAGCCCCAGCATTTT
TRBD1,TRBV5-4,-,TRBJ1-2,CASSLAGQAGGYTF,TGTGCCAGCAGCCTCGCCGGACAGGCGGGAGGCTACACCTTC
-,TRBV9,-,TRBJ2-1,CASSGGGSAYNEQFF,TGTGCCAGCAGCGGGGGAGGATCTGCCTACAATGAGCAGTTCTTC
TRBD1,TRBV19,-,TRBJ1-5,CASSPQGTGVNQPQHF,TGTGCCAGTAGTCCACAAGGGACAGGGGTAAATCAGCCCCAGCATTTT
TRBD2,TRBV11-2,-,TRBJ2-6,CASSVGGAGANVLTF,TGTGCCAGCAGCGTCGGGGGGGCTGGGGCCAACGTCCTGACTTTC
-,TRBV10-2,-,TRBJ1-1,CASSVFYMNTEAFF,TGCGCCAGCAGTGTATTTTACATGAACACTGAAGCTTTCTTT
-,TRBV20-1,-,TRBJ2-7,CSASGGAVLYEQYF,TGCAGTGCGAGTGGTGGGGCAGTTCTTTACGAGCAGTACTTC
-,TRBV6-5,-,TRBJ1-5,CASSYSGGGSNQPQHF,TGTGCCAGCAGTTACTCGGGTGGCGGTAGCAATCAGCCCCAGCATTTT
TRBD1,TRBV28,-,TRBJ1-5,CASTTGTGGNQPQHF,TGTGCCAGCACCACTGGGACAGGGGGCAATCAGCCCCAGCATTTT
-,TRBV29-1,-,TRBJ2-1,CSVVTIRGELRNEQFF,TGCAGCGTCGTAACTATCAGGGGGGAATTGAGAAATGAGCAGTTCTTC
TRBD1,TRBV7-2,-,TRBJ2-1,CASSLASGGSYNEQFF,TGTGCCAGCAGCTTGGCCTCAGGGGGTTCCTACAATGAGCAGTTCTTC
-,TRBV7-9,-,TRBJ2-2,CASSSAGGARAFTGELFF,TGTGCCAGCAGCTCGGCGGGCGGCGCCCGGGCCTTCACCGGGGAGCTGTTTTTT
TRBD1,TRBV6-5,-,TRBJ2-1,CASTAGGNNEQFF,TGTGCCAGCACGGCAGGGGGCAACAATGAGCAGTTCTTC
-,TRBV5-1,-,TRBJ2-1,CASSSGQLGNNEQFF,TGCGCCAGCAGCTCAGGACAGCTAGGCAACAATGAGCAGTTCTTC
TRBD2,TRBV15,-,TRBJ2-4,CATSRNSGDIQYF,TGTGCCACCAGCCGGAATAGCGGGGACATTCAGTACTTC
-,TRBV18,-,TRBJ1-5,CASSTAGNQPQHF,TGTGCCAGCTCGACAGCAGGCAATCAGCCCCAGCATTTT
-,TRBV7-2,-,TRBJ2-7,CASSLNPGFSSYEQYF,TGTGCCAGCAGCTTAAACCCCGGGTTCTCCTCCTACGAGCAGTACTTC
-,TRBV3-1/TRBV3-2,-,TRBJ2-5,CASTKGETQYF,TGTGCCAGCACCAAGGGGGAGACCCAGTACTTC
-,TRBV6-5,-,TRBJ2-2,CASSSPSSRPGELFF,TGTGCCAGCAGTAGCCCAAGTAGCCGGCCCGGGGAGCTGTTTTTT
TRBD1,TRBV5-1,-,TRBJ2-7,CASSLVSGQRTYEQYF,TGCGCCAGCAGCTTGGTCTCGGGACAGCGCACCTACGAGCAGTACTTC
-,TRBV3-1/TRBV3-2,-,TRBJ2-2,CASSPNWGRSNTGELFF,TGTGCCAGCAGCCCTAATTGGGGGCGGTCCAACACCGGGGAGCTGTTTTTT
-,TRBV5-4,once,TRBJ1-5,CASSLAGPNQPQHF,TGTGCCAGCAGCTTGGCAGGGCCTAATCAGCCCCAGCATTTT
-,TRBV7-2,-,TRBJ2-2,CASSHAGGRQNTGELFF,TGTGCCAGCAGCCATGCGGGTGGCCGACAGAACACCGGGGAGCTGTTTTTT